Below are 19 T cell receptor beta chains sequenced from a single sample in a study of T-cell memory formation after mild COVID-19. TCRdb ran MiXCR on the 5' RACE reads and lists one entry per CDR3 protein. The sample lists fewer than 350,000 distinct CDR3 sequences; about 13% were seen once. Sample: PBMCs or a T cell subset sorted from them (not recorded which). These receptors all come from a man in his late teens or twenties who had mild COVID-19 (a few samples of this study predate the infection). Cell type and time point are not known.

V is TRBV5-1 and J is TRBJ2-7; unclear D gene. The CDR3 has 13 amino acids. Germline CDR1 SGHRS, CDR2 YFSETQ. Trimming removed 7 bases at V and 0 bases at J, with 11 bases between. The CDR3 DNA follows: TGCGCCAGCCGGCCGGAAGACTCCTACGAGCAGTACTTC. Residues: CASRPEDSYEQYF.

In the case of this clonotype: Relative to the germline gene, one junction end is altered; a read error may explain this. This chain uses TRBV6-1 with TRBJ1-5; D gene uncertain. CDR1 is MNHNS and CDR2 is SASEGT in the germline V gene. The CDR3 totals 15 residues. CDR3 sequence reads: CASRAGNWGNQPKHF. As DNA, the CDR3 is TGTGCCAGCAGGGCCGGGAACTGGGGAAATCAGCCCAAGCATTTT.

V gene TRBV27 combines with J gene TRBJ2-2; the match to TRBD2 covers 12 bases. This CDR3 is built from 17 residues. Losses at the gene ends were 4 bases for V and 3 bases for J; bases not matched to a gene: 6. The germline CDR1 and CDR2 sequences are MNHEY and SMNVEV (reference sequence). Here the CDR3 reads CASSSLAGGPDTGELFF. The DNA of the CDR3 is TGTGCCAGCAGTTCCCTAGCGGGGGGGCCGGACACCGGGGAGCTGTTTTTT.

The gene calls are TRBV29-1 and TRBJ2-5; a weak D match, TRBD2 (6 bases). The germline CDR1 and CDR2 sequences are SQVTM and ANQGSEA. V lost 1 base and J lost 0, with 12 bases in between. The CDR3 loop spans 15 amino acids. DNA of the CDR3: TGCAGCGTTGAAGGGGTCGGGGACTACCAAGAGACCCAGTACTTC. It specifies CSVEGVGDYQETQYF.

This clonotype appeared a few times. The CDR3 is CASSPRHQFPYEQYV. The CDR3 region has the DNA TGTGCCAGCAGTCCACGTCACCAGTTCCCCTACGAGCAGTACGTC. The rearrangement uses TRBV28 and TRBJ2-7; unclear D gene. The CDR3 has 15 residues. Germline V CDR1 and CDR2: MDHEN, SYDVKM. V lost 5 bases, J lost 2 bases, and 16 bases lay in between.

The CDR3 sequence is CASSQGGTEKLFF. CDR3 DNA: TGTGCCAGCAGCCAAGGAGGTACGGAAAAACTGTTTTTT. V usage is TRBV4-2 and J usage is TRBJ1-4, with unresolved D. Germline values: CDR1 LGHNA, CDR2 YNFKEQ. Trimming took off 1 base at V and 8 bases at J, with 8 bases between the two ends. This CDR3 is built from 13 residues.

This clonotype was picked up many times. The chain employs TRBV7-2 and TRBJ2-3; 8 nucleotides agree with TRBD1. This CDR3 has 16 residues. The J segment lost 3 bases and the V segment lost 3 bases, leaving 8 bases of the junction unmatched. CDR1 and CDR2 from the germline V gene are SGHTA and FQGNSA. CDR3 protein: CASSFPRDRQTDTQYF. In DNA form, the CDR3 reads TGTGCCAGCAGCTTTCCACGGGACAGGCAGACAGATACGCAGTATTTT.

This clonotype was detected only a few times. J is TRBJ2-2 and V is TRBV15; D might be TRBD2 (5 bases). V was clipped by 4 bases and J by 6 bases, with 18 bases between them. Germline V lookup: CDR1 LNHNV, CDR2 YYDKDF (reference sequence). The CDR3 sequence is 16 residues long. CDR3 sequence reads: CATSTQPSRMSGELFF. In nucleotides, the CDR3 is TGTGCCACCAGCACCCAGCCTAGCCGGATGTCCGGGGAGCTGTTTTTT.

There are a few counts of this clonotype. This rearrangement joins TRBV5-1 to TRBJ2-3; 12 bases fit TRBD2. The trim removed 5 bases at V and 3 bases at J, leaving 7 bases unmatched. Germline CDR1 reads SGHRS; CDR2 reads YFSETQ. This CDR3 is 16 amino acids long. CDR3 DNA: TGCGCCAGCAGAGATGGACTAGCGGGGTATACAGATACGCAGTATTTT. It codes for CASRDGLAGYTDTQYF.

CDR3 DNA sequence: TGCAGTGCTAGATGGGCAGGGTTATATGGCTACACCTTC. Protein: CSARWAGLYGYTF. The rearrangement links TRBV20-1 to TRBJ1-2; weak D call: TRBD1 (5 bases). In germline, CDR1 is DFQATT, CDR2 SNEGSKA (reference sequence). The CDR3 runs to 13 residues. V was cut by 2 bases and J by 5 bases, with 12 bases left in between.

The chain has TRBV7-2 and TRBJ1-1; D ambiguous. In germline, CDR1 is SGHTA, CDR2 FQGNSA. V was trimmed by 5 bases and J by 4 bases, leaving 11 bases between them. CDR3 size: 13 residues. CDR3 region: CASSPPRFTEAFF. As DNA, the CDR3 is TGTGCCAGCAGCCCCCCAAGGTTCACTGAAGCTTTCTTT.

The chain recombines TRBV6-6 with TRBJ1-6; a possible D gene is TRBD1 (5 bases). The CDR3 length is 17 residues. From germline, CDR1 is MNHNY and CDR2 SVGAGI (reference sequence). Trimming stripped 4 bases from V and 0 bases from J, with 13 bases between. In DNA, the CDR3 is TGTGCCAGCAGTTCCCACACAGGAAGCTCCTATAATTCACCCCTCCACTTT. This sequence encodes CASSSHTGSSYNSPLHF.

CDR3 DNA sequence: TGTGCCAGCTCACTAAACCAGGGCGACTACGAGCAGTACGTC. Translation gives CASSLNQGDYEQYV. The chain employs TRBV18 and TRBJ2-7; possible D gene TRBD1, 5 bases. The V end lost 4 bases, the J end lost 3 bases, and 13 bases lay between the germline ends. Germline-derived CDR1 and CDR2 are KGHSH and LQKENI. The CDR3 contains 14 residues.

J is TRBJ1-1 and V is TRBV7-9; D is unclear. With 1 base removed from V and 4 bases from J, the gap between germline ends came to 13 bases. Germline-derived CDR1 and CDR2 are SEHNR and FQNEAQ (reference sequence). The CDR3 extends over 15 amino acids. The CDR3 nucleotides are TGTGCCAGCAGCTTAGAGGGAGGGTACGGCACTGAAGCTTTCTTT. Residues: CASSLEGGYGTEAFF.

V is TRBV5-1 and J is TRBJ2-7; 11 nucleotides match TRBD1. After removal of 5 bases from V and 5 bases from J, the junction contained 9 bases not matched to a gene. CDR3 length equals 15 residues. CDR1 SGHRS and CDR2 YFSETQ come from the germline V gene. CDR3 sequence (DNA): TGCGCCAGCAGTTACCAGGACAGGGGGCTCAACGAGCAGTACTTC. Translated, it gives CASSYQDRGLNEQYF. The full variable domain, completed using reference TRBV5-1 and TRBJ2-7, is KAGVTQTPRYLIKTRGQQVTLSCSPISGHRSVSWYQQTPGQGLQFLFEYFSETQRNKGNFPGRFSGRQFSNSRSEMNVSTLELGDSALYLCASSYQDRGLNEQYFGPGTRLTVT.

This clonotype appeared many times. V and J are TRBV5-1 and TRBJ2-7, with D hard to call. Per germline, CDR1 SGHRS and CDR2 YFSETQ. V dropped 2 bases and J dropped 6 bases, with 15 bases sitting between them. The CDR3 sequence is 14 residues long. The CDR3 coding sequence is TGCGCCAGCAGCTTAGCCATCGAGTTCGTCGAGCAGTACTTC. It translates to CASSLAIEFVEQYF.

J is TRBJ2-7 and V is TRBV7-2; 10 bases are a match to TRBD1. After removal of 2 bases from V and 3 bases from J, the junction contained 13 bases not matched to a gene. This CDR3 spans 18 amino acids. Germline CDR1 reads SGHTA; CDR2 reads FQGNSA. The chain's CDR3 is CTSSLTGPDRGSLYEQYF. CDR3 bases: TGTACCAGCAGCTTAACGGGACCGGACAGGGGGTCCCTCTACGAGCAGTACTTC.

This clonotype was counted only a few times. The chain carries TRBV5-1 and TRBJ2-1; 8 positions match TRBD1. This CDR3 region has 15 residues. Germline lookup yields CDR1 SGHRS and CDR2 YFSETQ. V was pared by 1 base and J by 9 bases, with 9 bases of the junction left unmatched. This CDR3 is CASSLRQGAPPEQFF. As DNA, the CDR3 is TGCGCCAGCAGCTTGCGTCAGGGGGCCCCTCCTGAGCAGTTCTTC.

This clonotype was found many times. One end of the junction does not line up with germline, which may come from a read error. This chain links TRBV20-1 with TRBJ2-1, with a weak D call TRBD2 (5 bases). Germline CDR1 and CDR2: DFQATT and SNEGSKA (reference sequence). This CDR3 is built from 10 residues. The CDR3 protein is CSARGGPLAF. CDR3 coding DNA: TGCAGTGCTAGAGGAGGGCCACTGGCCTTC.